This TCR beta chain was captured in a study of cytotoxic CD8 clonotypes in ibrutinib-treated CLL. CDR3 length: 15 amino acids. Germline V lookup: CDR1 SGHRS, CDR2 YFSETQ. V lost 3 bases, J lost 9 bases, and 12 bases stayed unmatched. Generated by immunoSEQ multiplex PCR, the TCRdb table keeps only in-frame clones and is missing some. The repertoire consists of more than 30,000 clones, with about 70% occurring once and the leading ten covering about 27%. This clone showed up just a few times. Sequencing used PBMCs, obtained before ibrutinib treatment. The sequence was obtained from a human donor with chronic lymphocytic leukemia. V gene TRBV5-1 combines with J gene TRBJ2-1, with 7 bases that match TRBD1. The CDR3 DNA follows: TGCGCCAGCAGCTCAACACCACAGAGGGGGCTTGAGCAGTTCTTC. This translates into CASSSTPQRGLEQFF.